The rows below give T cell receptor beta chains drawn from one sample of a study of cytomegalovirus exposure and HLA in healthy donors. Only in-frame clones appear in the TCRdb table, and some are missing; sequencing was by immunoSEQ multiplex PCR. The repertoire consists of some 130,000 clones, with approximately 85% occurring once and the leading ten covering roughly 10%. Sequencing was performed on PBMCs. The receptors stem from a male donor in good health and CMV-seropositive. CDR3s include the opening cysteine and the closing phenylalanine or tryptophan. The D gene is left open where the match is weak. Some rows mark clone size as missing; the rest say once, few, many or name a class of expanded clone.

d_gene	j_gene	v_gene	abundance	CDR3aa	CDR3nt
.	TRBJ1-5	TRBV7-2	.	CASSEELNQPQHF	TGTGCCAGCAGCGAAGAGCTCAATCAGCCCCAGCATTTT
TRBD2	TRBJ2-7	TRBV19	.	CASSIQLATSYEQYF	TGTGCCAGTAGTATTCAACTAGCGACCTCCTACGAGCAGTACTTC
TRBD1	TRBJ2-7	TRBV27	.	CASSWGTDRSYEQYF	TGTGCCAGCAGTTGGGGGACAGACCGCTCCTACGAGCAGTACTTC
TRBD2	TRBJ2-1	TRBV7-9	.	CASSPRWVAGVSYNEQFF	TGTGCCAGCAGCCCCCGATGGGTAGCGGGAGTGTCCTACAATGAGCAGTTCTTC
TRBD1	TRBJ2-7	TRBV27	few	CASSLWGQGVREQYF	TGTGCCAGCAGTTTATGGGGACAGGGGGTGAGGGAGCAGTACTTC
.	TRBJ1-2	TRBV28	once	CASSFSIQGYTF	TGTGCCAGCAGTTTCTCCATCCAGGGCTACACCTTC
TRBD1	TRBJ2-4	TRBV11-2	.	CASSLDHRGGKNIQYF	TGTGCCAGCAGCTTAGATCACAGGGGTGGTAAAAACATTCAGTACTTC
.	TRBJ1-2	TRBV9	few	CASKAGGGYTF	TGTGCCAGCAAAGCGGGGGGAGGCTACACCTTC
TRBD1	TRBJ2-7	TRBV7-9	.	CASSLAGTGSYEQYF	TGTGCCAGCAGCTTGGCCGGGACAGGGTCCTACGAGCAGTACTTC
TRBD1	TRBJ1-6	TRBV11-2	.	CASSSRQGNYSPLHF	TGTGCCAGCAGCTCGCGACAGGGGAATTATTCACCCCTCCACTTT
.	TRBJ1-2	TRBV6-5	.	CASSRDFNYGYTF	TGTGCCAGCAGTCGGGACTTTAACTATGGCTACACCTTC
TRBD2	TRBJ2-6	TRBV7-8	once	CASSRGGAQGANVLTF	TGTGCCAGCAGCCGCGGGGGGGCTCAAGGGGCCAACGTCCTGACTTTC
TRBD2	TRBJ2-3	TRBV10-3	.	CAISEATGGGRQYF	TGTGCCATCAGTGAGGCAACAGGTGGCGGGAGGCAGTATTTT
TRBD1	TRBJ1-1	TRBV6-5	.	CASSYPPGGMTEAFF	TGTGCCAGCAGTTACCCTCCAGGGGGCATGACTGAAGCTTTCTTT
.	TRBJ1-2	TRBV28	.	CASSSPTEAGYTF	TGTGCCAGCAGTTCCCCGACGGAGGCGGGCTACACCTTC
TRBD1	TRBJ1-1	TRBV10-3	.	CAISVGQGGSNTEAFF	TGTGCCATCAGTGTCGGACAGGGAGGGTCGAACACTGAAGCTTTCTTT
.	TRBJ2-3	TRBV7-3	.	CASSLRGADTQYF	TGTGCCAGCAGCTTAAGGGGCGCAGATACGCAGTATTTT
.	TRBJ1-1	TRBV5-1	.	CASSSRGQTSEAFF	TGCGCCAGCAGCTCGAGAGGACAGACGAGTGAAGCTTTCTTT
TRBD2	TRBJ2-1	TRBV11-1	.	CASKRASGSPYNEQFF	TGTGCCAGCAAAAGGGCTAGCGGGAGTCCCTACAATGAGCAGTTCTTC
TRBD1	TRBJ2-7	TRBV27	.	CASSPGTGGDYEQYF	TGTGCCAGCAGCCCTGGCACAGGGGGCGACTACGAGCAGTACTTC
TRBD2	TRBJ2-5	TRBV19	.	CASSIAGRGRETQYF	TGTGCCAGTAGTATTGCGGGGAGGGGACGGGAGACCCAGTACTTC
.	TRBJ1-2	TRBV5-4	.	CASSLGGDTGGYTF	TGTGCCAGCAGCTTGGGGGGGGATACGGGTGGCTACACCTTC
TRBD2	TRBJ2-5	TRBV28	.	CASSPLLAGQETQYF	TGTGCCAGCAGTCCACTACTAGCGGGACAAGAGACCCAGTACTTC
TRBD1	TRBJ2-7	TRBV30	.	CAWSATRRGQYEQYF	TGTGCCTGGAGTGCCACACGCAGGGGGCAATACGAGCAGTACTTC
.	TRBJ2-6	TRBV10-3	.	CAISESGGGGSGANVLTF	TGTGCCATCAGTGAGTCCGGGGGTGGGGGGAGTGGGGCCAACGTCCTGACTTTC
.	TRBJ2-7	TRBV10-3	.	CAITALMGGTCRSYEQYF	TGTGCCATCACGGCCCTCATGGGGGGGACATGCAGAAGCTACGAGCAGTACTTC
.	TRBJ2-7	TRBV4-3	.	CASSQVGAGPYEQYF	TGCGCCAGCAGCCAAGTAGGAGCGGGCCCCTACGAGCAGTACTTC
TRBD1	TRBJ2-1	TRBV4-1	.	CASSHMPGQGLNEQFF	TGCGCCAGCAGCCATATGCCGGGACAGGGTTTAAATGAGCAGTTCTTC
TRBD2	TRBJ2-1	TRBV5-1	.	CASSLGAGVGYNEQFF	TGCGCCAGCAGCTTAGGAGCGGGAGTCGGTTACAATGAGCAGTTCTTC
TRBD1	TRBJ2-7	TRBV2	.	CASRGQGLYEQYF	TGTGCCAGCAGGGGACAGGGGCTATACGAGCAGTACTTC
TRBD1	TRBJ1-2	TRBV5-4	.	CASSLGDREVGYTF	TGTGCCAGCAGCTTGGGGGACAGGGAGGTTGGCTACACCTTC
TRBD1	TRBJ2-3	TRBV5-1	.	CASSVRDRGSDTQYF	TGCGCCAGCAGCGTCCGGGACAGGGGGTCAGATACGCAGTATTTT
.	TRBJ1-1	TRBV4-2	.	CASSPGGSNTEAFF	TGTGCCAGCAGCCCGGGGGGCTCGAACACTGAAGCTTTCTTT
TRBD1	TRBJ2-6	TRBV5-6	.	CASRPALEGANGLTF	TGTGCCAGCAGACCCGCCCTAGAGGGGGCCAACGGCCTGACTTTC
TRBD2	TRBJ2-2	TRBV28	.	CASSLAGGPNTGELFF	TGTGCCAGCAGTTTAGCGGGAGGGCCGAACACCGGGGAGCTGTTTTTT
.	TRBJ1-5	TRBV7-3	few	CASSSYSNQPQHF	TGTGCCAGCAGCTCCTATTCAAATCAGCCCCAGCATTTT
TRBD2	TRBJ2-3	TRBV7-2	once	CASSPSAGVETDTQYF	TGTGCCAGCAGCCCCTCTGCGGGAGTGGAGACAGATACGCAGTATTTT
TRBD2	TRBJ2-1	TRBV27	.	CASSPLVAGGWGEQFF	TGTGCCAGCAGTCCCCTAGTAGCGGGAGGCTGGGGTGAGCAGTTCTTC
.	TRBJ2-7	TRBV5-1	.	CASSPRDGSSYEQYF	TGCGCCAGCAGCCCCCGGGACGGGAGCTCCTACGAGCAGTACTTC
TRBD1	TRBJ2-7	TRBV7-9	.	CASSLILTGGDEQYF	TGTGCCAGCAGCTTAATTCTGACAGGGGGCGACGAGCAGTACTTC
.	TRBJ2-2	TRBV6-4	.	CASSASDGGTGELFF	TGTGCCAGCAGTGCCTCGGACGGGGGCACCGGGGAGCTGTTTTTT
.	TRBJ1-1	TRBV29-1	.	CSTRRRMDTEAFF	TGCAGCACTCGACGGCGGATGGACACTGAAGCTTTCTTT
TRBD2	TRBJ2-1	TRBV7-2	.	CASSSPSGRATEQFF	TGTGCCAGCAGCTCCCCTAGCGGGAGGGCCACTGAGCAGTTCTTC
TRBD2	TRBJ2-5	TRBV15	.	CATSRGWTSAQETQYF	TGTGCCACCAGCAGAGGGTGGACTAGCGCTCAAGAGACCCAGTACTTC
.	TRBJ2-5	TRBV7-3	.	CASSFGGGETQYF	TGTGCCAGCAGCTTTGGTGGAGGAGAGACCCAGTACTTC
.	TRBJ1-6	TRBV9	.	CASSTRDSFRALHF	TGTGCCAGCAGCACGAGGGACTCCTTTAGGGCCCTCCACTTT
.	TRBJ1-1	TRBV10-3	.	CAISVGGGGTEAFF	TGTGCCATCAGTGTGGGAGGGGGAGGCACTGAAGCTTTCTTT
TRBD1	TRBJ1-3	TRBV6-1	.	CASRPGQAGNTIYF	TGTGCCAGCAGGCCGGGACAGGCTGGAAACACCATATATTTT
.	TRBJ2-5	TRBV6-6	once	CASSYLQTEETQYF	TGTGCCAGCAGTTACCTTCAGACTGAAGAGACCCAGTACTTC
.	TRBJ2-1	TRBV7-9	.	CSSSQIWDSNNEQFF	TGTTCCAGCAGCCAGATTTGGGACTCAAACAATGAGCAGTTCTTC
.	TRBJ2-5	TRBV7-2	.	CASSRTRFQETQYF	TGTGCCAGCAGCCGCACGCGGTTTCAAGAGACCCAGTACTTC
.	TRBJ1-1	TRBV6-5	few	CASRKQGLGTEAFF	TGTGCCAGCAGGAAACAGGGTCTTGGCACTGAAGCTTTCTTT
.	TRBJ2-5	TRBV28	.	CASSYGATVGNQETQYF	TGTGCCAGCAGTTACGGAGCGACAGTCGGCAACCAAGAGACCCAGTACTTC
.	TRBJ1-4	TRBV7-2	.	CASSLVRADEKLFF	TGTGCCAGCAGCCTGGTCAGGGCTGATGAAAAACTGTTTTTT
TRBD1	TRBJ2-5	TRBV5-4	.	CASSLAPGQGVGETQYF	TGTGCCAGCAGCTTGGCCCCGGGACAGGGCGTAGGCGAGACCCAGTACTTC
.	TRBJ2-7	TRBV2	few	CASRESTDSYEQYF	TGTGCCAGCAGGGAGTCGACAGACTCCTACGAGCAGTACTTC
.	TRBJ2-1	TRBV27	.	CASSLASWDEQFF	TGTGCCAGCAGTTTGGCTAGTTGGGATGAGCAGTTCTTC
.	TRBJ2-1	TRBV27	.	CASSLGGRIEQFF	TGTGCCAGCAGTTTGGGGGGGCGTATTGAGCAGTTCTTC
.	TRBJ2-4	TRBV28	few	CASSLRKTGQYF	TGTGCCAGCAGCCTTAGAAAAACAGGTCAGTACTTC
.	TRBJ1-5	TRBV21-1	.	CASSMEEGPHSNQPQHF	TGTGCCAGCAGCATGGAGGAGGGCCCCCATAGCAATCAGCCCCAGCATTTT